This entry concerns a single T cell receptor beta chain. The data were taken from a study of OX40 agonist ivuxolimab in advanced cancers. The data were produced by immunoSEQ multiplex PCR, yet TCRdb's version contains in-frame clones alone and is incomplete. The sample records some 74,000 clones, about four fifths being singletons. The germline gives CDR1 SGDLS, CDR2 YYNGEE. V lost 3 bases and J lost 2, with 8 bases in between. This CDR3 comprises 13 residues. The sequencing here drew on CD4+ or CD8+ T cells sorted from blood, taken in a trial of the OX40 agonist ivuxolimab. The rearrangement joins TRBV9 to TRBJ1-1, with no clear D. The TCR originated in an adult with an advanced solid tumor such as melanoma, head and neck, liver or kidney cancer. Here the CDR3 reads CASSAGINTEAFF. CDR3 DNA sequence: TGTGCCAGCAGCGCGGGAATAAACACTGAAGCTTTCTTT. The variable domain in full, completed from reference TRBV9 and TRBJ1-1, reads DSGVTQTPKHLITATGQRVTLRCSPRSGDLSVYWYQQSLDQGLQFLIQYYNGEERAKGNILERFSAQQFPDLHSELNLSSLELGDSALYFCASSAGINTEAFFGQGTRLTVV.